These 21 T cell receptor beta chains came from one sample sequenced in a study of T cell responses to AZD1222 COVID-19 vaccine. Measured with immunoSEQ multiplex PCR; TCRdb has only the in-frame clones, and not every one. The profile covers under 150,000 clones, with about nine tenths appearing a single time and 1.6% taken by the ten largest. The sample was peripheral blood, taken 28 days after the second AZD1222 dose. These TCRs come from an adult who received the AZD1222 COVID-19 vaccine.

This chain joins TRBV6-5 and TRBJ1-1, with D uncertain. The CDR3 is 13 residues long. Trimming removed 0 bases at V and 0 bases at J, with 2 bases between. Germline assignment: CDR1 MNHEY and CDR2 SVGAGI. The CDR3 is CASSYSMNTEAFF. The CDR3 coding sequence is TGTGCCAGCAGTTACTCAATGAACACTGAAGCTTTCTTT.

CDR3 sequence reads: CASSPGTLGAFF. Here the CDR3 DNA reads TGTGCCAGCAGCCCCGGGACTCTGGGTGCTTTCTTT. The V gene is TRBV6-5, the J gene TRBJ1-1; D may be TRBD1 (5 bases). V was cut by 6 bases and J by 11 bases, with 16 bases left in between. Germline CDR1 reads MNHEY; CDR2 reads SVGAGI. The length of the CDR3 is 12 residues.

The J gene is TRBJ1-1, the V gene TRBV7-9, with no clear D. The V gene lost 5 bases and the J gene lost 5 bases, with 18 bases spanning the gap. The CDR3 has 15 amino acids. Germline values: CDR1 SEHNR, CDR2 FQNEAQ (reference sequence). For the CDR3, the DNA is TGTGCCAGCAGCCCCCGGACGGGAATTTCGACTGAAGCTTTCTTT. Its protein is CASSPRTGISTEAFF.

V gene TRBV6-1 combines with J gene TRBJ1-1; D is unclear. The germline V gene encodes CDR1 MNHNS and CDR2 SASEGT. The V and J ends lost 1 base and 3 bases respectively, with 6 bases between them. This CDR3 comprises 13 residues. In nucleotides, the CDR3 is TGTGCCAGCAGTGAAGTCGGGGACACTGAAGCTTTCTTT. The encoded protein is CASSEVGDTEAFF.

The rearrangement joins TRBV6-5 to TRBJ1-6; 9 bases line up with TRBD1. From germline, CDR1 is MNHEY and CDR2 SVGAGI. V dropped 5 bases and J dropped 7; count of bases not matched to a gene: 6. This CDR3 contains 15 residues. CDR3 in amino acids: CASSTGGEVNSPLHF. DNA for the CDR3: TGTGCCAGCAGTACAGGGGGCGAGGTGAATTCACCCCTCCACTTT.

This chain uses TRBV27 with TRBJ1-1, with a possible D match to TRBD1 (5 bases). The CDR3 length is 14 residues. Trimming pared 5 bases from V and 6 bases from J, leaving 16 bases between. Germline V CDR1 and CDR2: MNHEY, SMNVEV (reference sequence). The CDR3 sequence: CASSPQGSSAEAFF. CDR3 coding DNA: TGTGCCAGCAGTCCCCAGGGATCCTCAGCTGAAGCTTTCTTT.

The V gene is TRBV5-8, the J gene TRBJ1-3; possibly TRBD1 for D (5 bases). The CDR3 length is 15 residues. Trimming removed 2 bases from V and 0 bases from J, with 9 bases in between. Germline CDR1 reads SGHTS; CDR2 reads YDEGEE. CDR3 amino acids: CASSLDTGSGNTIYF. CDR3 nucleotide sequence: TGTGCCAGCAGCTTAGACACAGGCTCTGGAAACACCATATATTTT.

The V gene is TRBV7-9, the J gene TRBJ1-2; 7 bases line up with TRBD1. The CDR3 totals 13 residues. With V trimmed by 5 bases and J by 7 bases, 7 bases remained unmatched. From germline, CDR1 is SEHNR and CDR2 FQNEAQ (reference sequence). In DNA form, the CDR3 reads TGTGCCAGCAGCAATGACAGGGTAACTGGCTACACCTTC. Translated: CASSNDRVTGYTF.

V is TRBV18 and J is TRBJ1-4; D not certain. The CDR3 is 13 residues long. CDR1 and CDR2 (germline): KGHSH, LQKENI. V gave up 4 bases and J gave up 4 bases, with 7 bases separating them. CDR3: CASSLAINEKLFF. The DNA of the CDR3 is TGTGCCAGCTCACTGGCGATTAATGAAAAACTGTTTTTT.

The chain combines TRBV6-1 with TRBJ2-3; no clear D gene. The germline V gene encodes CDR1 MNHNS and CDR2 SASEGT. Trimming took off 2 bases at V and 5 bases at J, with 5 bases between the two ends. There are 12 residues in the CDR3. The CDR3 nucleotides read TGTGCCAGCAGTGAAAGGATAGATACGCAGTATTTT. This sequence encodes CASSERIDTQYF.

The chain is built from TRBV28 and TRBJ1-3; D may be TRBD1 (5 bases). Trimming cost V 4 bases and J 0 bases, with 13 bases left between them. The CDR3 is 16 residues long. Germline V gives CDR1 MDHEN, CDR2 SYDVKM. The CDR3, as DNA: TGTGCCAGCAGTTCCTCGGGACCCAACTCTGGAAACACCATATATTTT. It codes for CASSSSGPNSGNTIYF.

V usage is TRBV12-3 or TRBV12-4 and J usage is TRBJ1-1; D is unclear. V gave up 3 bases and J gave up 6 bases, with 8 bases separating them. The CDR3 consists of 12 residues. In DNA form, the CDR3 reads TGTGCCAGCAGTTTCAATAGGGCTGAAGCTTTCTTT. It codes for CASSFNRAEAFF.

This clone was picked up a small number of times. The V call is TRBV11-2, the J call TRBJ1-1; D is possibly TRBD1 (5 bases). CDR3 length: 14 residues. With 2 bases removed from V and 5 bases from J, the gap between germline ends came to 12 bases. Per germline, CDR1 SGHAT and CDR2 FQNNGV. The CDR3 loop reads CASSLYGARTEAFF. In DNA form, the CDR3 reads TGTGCCAGCAGCTTATATGGGGCGAGGACTGAAGCTTTCTTT.

This chain uses TRBV10-3 with TRBJ2-3, with 9 bases fitting TRBD2. This CDR3 comprises 18 residues. J lost 3 bases, V lost 0 bases, and 10 bases had no gene match. The germline V gene has CDR1 ENHRY and CDR2 SYGVKD. The CDR3 loop reads CAISESRSGGRPTDTQYF. The CDR3 DNA sequence: TGTGCCATCAGTGAGTCGAGGAGCGGGGGGCGCCCGACAGATACGCAGTATTTT.

The chain uses TRBV27 and TRBJ2-3; possibly TRBD2 for D (6 bases). V dropped 6 bases and J dropped 0 bases, with 13 bases sitting between them. CDR1 and CDR2 from the germline V gene are MNHEY and SMNVEV (reference sequence). The CDR3 runs 15 residues. CDR3: CASRGLGTSTDTQYF. CDR3 DNA sequence: TGTGCCAGCAGGGGACTCGGGACTAGCACAGATACGCAGTATTTT.

This clone was counted once. V and J are TRBV19 and TRBJ2-5; D is unclear. Trimming took off 5 bases at V and 3 bases at J, with 7 bases between the two ends. The CDR3 consists of 12 residues. Germline loops: CDR1 LNHDA, CDR2 SQIVND (reference sequence). This CDR3 reads CASSLSEETQYF. For the CDR3, the DNA is TGTGCCAGTAGTCTGAGCGAAGAGACCCAGTACTTC.

The V call is TRBV12-3 or TRBV12-4, the J call TRBJ1-6; D is undetermined. The CDR3 spans 12 residues. The germline V and J ends were trimmed by 3 bases and 9 bases, with 6 bases remaining between them. In DNA, the CDR3 is TGTGCCAGCAGTTTGGAGATTTCACCCCTCCACTTT. This gives the protein CASSLEISPLHF.

The rearrangement links TRBV11-2 to TRBJ1-1; possibly TRBD1 for D (6 bases). V lost 5 bases and J lost 0, with 13 bases in between. CDR3 size: 15 residues. Germline-derived CDR1 and CDR2 are SGHAT and FQNNGV. Here the CDR3 reads CASSARQDMNTEAFF. The CDR3 DNA is TGTGCCAGCAGCGCAAGACAGGACATGAACACTGAAGCTTTCTTT.

The chain joins TRBV7-2 to TRBJ1-1; D might be TRBD1 (5 bases). Germline V lookup: CDR1 SGHTA, CDR2 FQGNSA. The CDR3 is 14 residues long. V was pared by 5 bases and J by 2 bases, with 12 bases between. CDR3 sequence: CASSPGRSNTEAFF. CDR3 DNA: TGTGCCAGCAGCCCGGGACGGAGTAACACTGAAGCTTTCTTT.

This rearrangement joins TRBV18 to TRBJ1-6; TRBD1 matches at 8 bases. The CDR3 covers 19 residues. V lost 0 bases to trimming and J lost 2 bases; unmatched junction nucleotides: 9. Per germline, CDR1 KGHSH and CDR2 LQKENI. The CDR3, as DNA: TGTGCCAGCTCACCACCGGTTACAGGGGGTCCCCCCTATAATTCACCCCTCCACTTT. This gives the protein CASSPPVTGGPPYNSPLHF.

V and J are TRBV2 and TRBJ1-1; 7 bases fit TRBD1. V trimming: 7 bases; J trimming: 0 bases; junction bases outside the gene matches: 8. CDR3 size: 15 residues. Germline CDR1 reads SNHLY; CDR2 reads FYNNEI. The CDR3 loop is CASMTGQFMNTEAFF. CDR3 sequence (DNA): TGTGCCAGCATGACGGGACAGTTCATGAACACTGAAGCTTTCTTT.